These 2 T cell receptor beta chains came from one sample sequenced in a study of CXCR3-negative and CXCR3-positive naive CD8 T cells. UMI labels and 5' RACE were used to prepare the TRB cDNA libraries. Each CDR3 protein gets one entry in TCRdb, which reprocessed the 5' RACE reads and gives no DNA. The listing records approximately 9,100 distinct CDR3 sequences. The sequencing input was naive CXCR3- CD8+ T cells from blood. As for subset: CD45RO-CCR7+CD27+CD95- naive CD8+ T cells lacking CXCR3 (TNR3-). These receptors originate from a human donor in good health. Some clones in this sample may be carry-over from other donors' samples.

This clonotype is labeled medium-sized based on frequency. The chain has TRBV12-3 or TRBV12-4 and TRBJ1-5. The CDR3 contains 12 residues. CDR3 in amino acids: CASSSSAQAQHF.

This clonotype is called medium-sized based on its frequency. The chain uses TRBV28 and TRBJ2-7. Germline lookup yields CDR1 MDHEN and CDR2 SYDVKM. The CDR3 spans 11 residues. The CDR3 loop is CASSLGNEQYF.